Listed below are T cell receptor beta chains from one sample, sequenced in a study of identical twins. TCRdb analysed the 5' RACE reads with MiXCR anew, one entry per CDR3 protein. The sample carries under 250,000 distinct CDR3 sequences, more than 9.5% recorded once. This same sample was also taken into another study, of yellow fever vaccine responses in identical twins.

Sequencing input: memory (CD45RO+) T cells sorted from blood. These receptor sequences come from a woman under 30 in good health. Each CDR3 is given with its conserved first and last residue. D genes are given only for firm matches. Some rows have no size entry. The others give once, few or many, or a class for an expanded clone.

CDR3 DNA | CDR3 protein | CDR3 length | J gene | V gene | clone size | D gene
TGTGCCAGCAGTTTCCTCAATCCGGGACAGGGCTCCTACGAGCAGTACTTC | CASSFLNPGQGSYEQYF | 17 | TRBJ2-7 | TRBV28 | NA | TRBD1
TGTGCCAGCAGCTTAGAGGCATGGGGGGTATCCTACAATGAGCAGTTCTTC | CASSLEAWGVSYNEQFF | 17 | TRBJ2-1 | TRBV11-2 | few | NA
TGCAGTGCTAGAGATCACCGAAGGGGTCTCTACGAGCAGTACTTC | CSARDHRRGLYEQYF | 15 | TRBJ2-7 | TRBV20-1 | NA | NA
TGTGCCAGCCAACTATCTAGCACAGATACGCAGTATTTT | CASQLSSTDTQYF | 13 | TRBJ2-3 | TRBV28 | many | NA
TGCGCCAGCAGCCCACGGACAGGCCCCTACGAGCAGTACTTC | CASSPRTGPYEQYF | 14 | TRBJ2-7 | TRBV4-3 | NA | TRBD1
TGCGCCAGCAGCTTGGATGGAGGAGCCCCACGCACAGATACGCAGTATTTT | CASSLDGGAPRTDTQYF | 17 | TRBJ2-3 | TRBV5-1 | few | NA
TGCGCCAGCAGCCCCGGACTAGCGGGAACCTCCTACGAGCAGTACTTC | CASSPGLAGTSYEQYF | 16 | TRBJ2-7 | TRBV4-3 | few | TRBD2
TGTGCCAGCAGCTTGGTTGGGACAGGGGACACCGGGGAGCTGTTTTTT | CASSLVGTGDTGELFF | 16 | TRBJ2-2 | TRBV5-6 | few | TRBD1
TGCAGTGCTAGAAGACAGGGCGGTTCCTACGAGCAGTACTTC | CSARRQGGSYEQYF | 14 | TRBJ2-7 | TRBV20-1 | NA | TRBD1
TGTGCCAGCAAACCTCAGGGGAATCAGCCCCAGCATTTT | CASKPQGNQPQHF | 13 | TRBJ1-5 | TRBV27 | NA | NA
TGTGCCAGCAGCGTAGTCGCAGGTGGGAACACTGAAGCTTTCTTT | CASSVVAGGNTEAFF | 15 | TRBJ1-1 | TRBV9 | many | NA
TGTGCCAGCTCACCACTACCGGATTCACCCCTCCACTTT | CASSPLPDSPLHF | 13 | TRBJ1-6 | TRBV18 | NA | NA
TGTGCCGCACTAGCGGGGGAAAATTACAATGAGCAGTTCTTC | CAALAGENYNEQFF | 14 | TRBJ2-1 | TRBV10-3 | few | TRBD2
TGCGCCAGCAGTTCGTACGGGACTAGTCAAGAGACCCAGTACTTC | CASSSYGTSQETQYF | 15 | TRBJ2-5 | TRBV4-1 | few | TRBD2
TGCAGCCGAGGGCTAGCGGGAGGAAATCCCTACAATGAGCAGTTCTTC | CSRGLAGGNPYNEQFF | 16 | TRBJ2-1 | TRBV29-1 | many | TRBD2
TGCGCCAGCGCCTGGGCGTCGGGGAATGAGCAGTTCTTC | CASAWASGNEQFF | 13 | TRBJ2-1 | TRBV10-2 | many | NA
TGTGCCAGCACTGGATGGACTTCCGAGCAGTACTTC | CASTGWTSEQYF | 12 | TRBJ2-7 | TRBV2 | NA | NA
TGTGCCAGCACCGTACGAGAGACCCAGTACTTC | CASTVRETQYF | 11 | TRBJ2-5 | TRBV12-3/TRBV12-4 | few | NA